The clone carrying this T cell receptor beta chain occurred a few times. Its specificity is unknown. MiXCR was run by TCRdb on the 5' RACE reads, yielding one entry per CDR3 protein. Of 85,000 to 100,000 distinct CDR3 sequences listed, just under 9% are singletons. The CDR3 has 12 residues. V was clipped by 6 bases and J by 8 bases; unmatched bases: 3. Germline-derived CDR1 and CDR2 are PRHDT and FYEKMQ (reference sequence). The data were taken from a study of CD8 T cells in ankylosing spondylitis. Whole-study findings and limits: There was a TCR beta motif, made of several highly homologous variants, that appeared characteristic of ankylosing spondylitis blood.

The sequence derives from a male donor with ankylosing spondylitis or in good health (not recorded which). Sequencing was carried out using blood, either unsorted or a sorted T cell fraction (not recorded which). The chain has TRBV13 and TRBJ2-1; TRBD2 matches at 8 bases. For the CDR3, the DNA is TGTGCCAGCAGTTTGACTAGCGATGAGCAGTTCTTC. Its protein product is CASSLTSDEQFF. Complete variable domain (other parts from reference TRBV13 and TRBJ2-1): AAGVIQSPRHLIKEKRETATLKCYPIPRHDTVYWYQQGPGQDPQFLISFYEKMQSDKGSIPDRFSAQQFSDYHSELNMSSLELGDSALYFCASSLTSDEQFFGPGTRLTVL.